The 7 T cell receptor beta chains in this list originate from one sample, sequenced in a study of long-term antiretroviral therapy in people with HIV. Running of the v3.0 immunoSEQ assay took place at survey level. Sequencing used immunoSEQ multiplex PCR; TCRdb keeps in-frame clones, though not all of them. The sample holds approximately 32,000 clones, about four fifths seen once. Material: unsorted PBMCs, obtained 0.4 years before starting antiretroviral therapy. The receptors were gathered from a man between 18 and 35 years old with HIV.

This chain joins TRBV27 and TRBJ1-5, with D unclear. CDR1 MNHEY and CDR2 SMNVEV come from the germline V gene (reference sequence). The CDR3 is made up of 12 amino acids. V lost 5 bases and J lost 9, with 11 bases in between. The CDR3 is CASSPPFGPQHF. The DNA of the CDR3 is TGTGCCAGCAGTCCACCCTTTGGGCCCCAGCATTTT.

The chain combines TRBV10-3 with TRBJ1-2, with TRBD1 matching 8 bases. This CDR3 has 16 residues. Germline loops: CDR1 ENHRY, CDR2 SYGVKD. Unmatched junction bases numbered 13, after V lost 5 bases and J lost 5 bases. The CDR3 bases are TGTGCCATCAGTAACCGGGGTGACAGGGGAGGTTATGGCTACACCTTC. It encodes CAISNRGDRGGYGYTF.

The genes are TRBV28 and TRBJ2-6; 7 positions match TRBD1. The CDR3 has 15 amino acids. Germline values: CDR1 MDHEN, CDR2 SYDVKM. V lost 6 bases and J lost 1; bases outside the gene matches: 3. CDR3 loop: CASRPGGSGANVLTF. As DNA, the CDR3 is TGTGCCAGCAGGCCAGGGGGTTCTGGGGCCAACGTCCTGACTTTC.

J is TRBJ1-1 and V is TRBV5-6, with D perhaps matching TRBD1 (5 bases). Trimming left V 4 bases short and J 1 base short, with 20 bases between. This CDR3 region has 17 residues. Germline V CDR1 and CDR2: SGHDT, YYEEEE. The chain's CDR3 is CASSLPQYGGRNTEAFF. In DNA form, the CDR3 reads TGTGCCAGCAGCCTCCCCCAATATGGGGGTCGGAACACTGAAGCTTTCTTT.

This chain connects TRBV6-1 to TRBJ1-2; tentatively, D is TRBD1 (6 bases). CDR1 and CDR2 (germline): MNHNS, SASEGT. The CDR3 totals 14 residues. Trimming removed 2 bases at V and 4 bases at J, with 11 bases between. This chain's CDR3 is CASSENWGAYGYTF. The CDR3 DNA reads as TGTGCCAGCAGTGAAAATTGGGGGGCCTATGGCTACACCTTC.

The V call is TRBV19, the J call TRBJ1-1, with D perhaps matching TRBD1 (5 bases). CDR3 length: 14 residues. Trimming removed 3 bases from V and 0 bases from J, with 8 bases in between. Germline V gene lookup returns CDR1 LNHDA and CDR2 SQIVND (reference sequence). CDR3 amino acids: CASSIWDLNTEAFF. In DNA, the CDR3 is TGTGCCAGTAGTATTTGGGACTTGAACACTGAAGCTTTCTTT.

The chain combines TRBV19 with TRBJ1-2; a weak D match, TRBD1 (5 bases). The CDR3 sequence is 13 residues long. Germline assignment: CDR1 LNHDA and CDR2 SQIVND (reference sequence). V lost 2 bases and J 5 bases, leaving 9 bases between the germline ends. Here the CDR3 reads CASSISQGYGYTF. CDR3 sequence (DNA): TGTGCCAGTAGTATATCCCAGGGTTATGGCTACACCTTC.